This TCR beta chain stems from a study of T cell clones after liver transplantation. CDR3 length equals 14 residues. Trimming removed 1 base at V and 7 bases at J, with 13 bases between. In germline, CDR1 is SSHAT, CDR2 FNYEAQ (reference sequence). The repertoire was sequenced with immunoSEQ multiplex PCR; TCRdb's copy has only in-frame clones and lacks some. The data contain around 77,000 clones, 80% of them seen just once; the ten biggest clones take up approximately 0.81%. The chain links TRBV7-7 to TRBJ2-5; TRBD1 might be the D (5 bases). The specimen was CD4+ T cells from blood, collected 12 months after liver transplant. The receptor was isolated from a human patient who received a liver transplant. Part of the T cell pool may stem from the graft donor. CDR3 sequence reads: CASSLEPQGVTQYF. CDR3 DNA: TGTGCCAGCAGCTTAGAGCCACAAGGGGTGACCCAGTACTTC.